This T cell receptor (beta chain) came from a study of blood T cells in healthy people across ages. PCR was performed a second time for 7 to 11 cycles using a sample-barcoded 5' primer and a J-beta primer mix. MiXCR was run by TCRdb on the 5' RACE reads, yielding one entry per CDR3 protein. Of about 780,000 distinct CDR3 sequences in the sample, around 50% were seen once. About 9.6 milliliters of peripheral blood were drawn from each donor into EDTA-treated tubes. Trimming at V came to 8 bases and at J to 5 bases, leaving 8 bases not matched to a gene. There are 13 residues in the CDR3. Germline loops: CDR1 SGHRS, CDR2 YFSETQ. Regarding the study as a whole: Estimated diversity across one million T cells was deemed an underestimate. When set beside aged donors, long-lived donors presented more naive CD4+ cells and higher diversity.

Remarks on this clonotype: As yet, its antigen is unknown.

The sequence was obtained from a man older than 75 in good health. The sequencing input was blood. The chain employs TRBV5-1 and TRBJ2-5, with 8 bases lining up with TRBD2. The CDR3 DNA is TGCGCCAGTCGGGAGGGCCGGGAGGAGACCCAGTACTTC. The encoded protein is CASREGREETQYF.